One sample yielded the 31 T cell receptor beta chains listed below, sequenced in a study of blood T cells in healthy people across ages (dated by TCRdb to the mid-2010s). The library was produced with 5' RACE. Sequencing was carried out with an Illumina HiSeq 2500. A second PCR of roughly 7 to 11 cycles was performed with a sample-barcoded 5' primer and a J-beta primer mix. Clones were called with MiXCR by TCRdb after fastp trimmed the public reads at Q25, and only in-frame beta chains were retained. Rows are unified per CDR3 protein, each entry keeping the most common DNA and genes. The sample table lists around 1.7 million distinct CDR3 sequences, roughly 30% of them with a count of one. The ten largest clones capture 7.7% of the sample. Sequencing was carried out using blood. The receptors derive from a woman under 40 in good health.

The chain is built from TRBV12-3 or TRBV12-4 and TRBJ2-7; TRBD1 or TRBD2 may be the D gene (6 bases each). This CDR3 region has 15 residues. The V end was cut by 7 bases, the J end by 0 bases, with 16 bases between. CDR3 loop: CASTTQGGLSYEQYF. CDR3 sequence (DNA): TGTGCCAGCACCACACAAGGGGGACTCTCCTACGAGCAGTACTTC.

This clonotype was seen a few times. The chain combines TRBV9 with TRBJ2-1; 8 positions match TRBD1. The junction had 4 bases not matched to a gene; V was cut back by 3 bases and J by 5 bases. Germline CDR1 reads SGDLS; CDR2 reads YYNGEE. The CDR3 spans 14 residues. The CDR3 DNA follows: TGTGCCAGCAGCGGTACAGGGGGTAACAATGAGCAGTTCTTC. Protein sequence: CASSGTGGNNEQFF.

This clonotype was seen repeatedly, ten times or more. The V call is TRBV12-3 or TRBV12-4, the J call TRBJ2-6; 10 bases fit TRBD1. The CDR3 has 18 amino acids. Losses at the gene ends were 6 bases for V and 0 bases for J; bases not matched to a gene: 8. The chain's CDR3 is CASRRQGAPSSGANVLTF. In DNA, the CDR3 is TGTGCCAGCAGAAGACAGGGGGCCCCATCCTCTGGGGCCAACGTCCTGACTTTC.

This clonotype appeared many times. This chain connects TRBV18 to TRBJ1-1, with no clear D. CDR1 KGHSH and CDR2 LQKENI come from the germline V gene. Trimming took 6 bases from V and 2 from J, leaving 7 bases between them. CDR3 length: 12 residues. DNA of the CDR3: TGTGCCAGCTCCCAACCTAACACTGAAGCTTTCTTT. Residues: CASSQPNTEAFF.

The chain links TRBV5-1 to TRBJ1-1, with a weak D call TRBD1 (6 bases). The germline V gene encodes CDR1 SGHRS and CDR2 YFSETQ. The length of the CDR3 is 16 residues. V was pared by 6 bases and J by 1 base, with 19 bases between. Here the CDR3 reads CASTALTQGSNTEAFF. CDR3 sequence (DNA): TGCGCCAGCACCGCCCTCACACAGGGTTCGAACACTGAAGCTTTCTTT.

This clonotype has only a few counts. The gene calls are TRBV10-3 and TRBJ2-1; the match to TRBD2 covers 15 bases. The CDR3 contains 19 residues. The germline V gene encodes CDR1 ENHRY and CDR2 SYGVKD. V dropped 6 bases and J dropped 4; count of bases not matched to a gene: 13. The CDR3 spells CAIRPGLAGGRGGYNEQFF. For the CDR3, the DNA is TGTGCCATCAGACCGGGACTAGCGGGAGGAAGAGGGGGGTACAATGAGCAGTTCTTC.

This clonotype was detected ten times or more. CDR3: CASSLAGKGYGYTF. CDR3 sequence (DNA): TGTGCCAGCAGTTTAGCGGGCAAAGGCTATGGCTACACCTTC. The rearrangement joins TRBV12-3 or TRBV12-4 to TRBJ1-2; D unresolved. The CDR3 contains 14 residues. Trimming stripped 0 bases from V and 4 bases from J, with 9 bases between.

The V call is TRBV7-9, the J call TRBJ1-5, with D maybe TRBD1 (5 bases). Trimming shortened V by 2 bases and J by 6 bases, and 14 bases separated the two germline ends. CDR1 is SEHNR, CDR2 FQNEAQ, per germline (reference sequence). This CDR3 region has 15 residues. The CDR3: CASSLSGGQGQPQHF. The CDR3 coding sequence is TGTGCCAGCAGCTTATCCGGGGGTCAGGGTCAGCCCCAGCATTTT. The variable domain in full, completed from reference TRBV7-9 and TRBJ1-5, reads DTGVSQNPRHKITKRGQNVTFRCDPISEHNRLYWYRQTLGQGPEFLTYFQNEAQLEKSRLLSDRFSAERPKGSFSTLEIQRTEQGDSAMYLCASSLSGGQGQPQHFGDGTRLSIL.

This clonotype was seen at least ten times. This sequence joins TRBV28 and TRBJ2-7; D is ambiguous. The CDR3 contains 12 residues. The germline V and J ends were trimmed by 7 bases and 3 bases, with 10 bases remaining between them. Germline CDR1 is MDHEN and CDR2 is SYDVKM. The CDR3 here is CASNDRIYEQYF. CDR3 in DNA: TGTGCCAGCAACGATCGGATCTACGAGCAGTACTTC.

The V call is TRBV9, the J call TRBJ1-1, with a weak D call TRBD1 (5 bases). The CDR3 length is 16 residues. Trimming removed 4 bases from V and 0 bases from J, with 16 bases in between. CDR1 and CDR2 (germline): SGDLS, YYNGEE. CDR3 coding DNA: TGTGCCAGCAGCCTTGCGGGGGATACTTTGAACACTGAAGCTTTCTTT. It codes for CASSLAGDTLNTEAFF.

This clonotype was seen only a few times. The CDR3 reads CASSLDSRGLLTDTQYF. The CDR3 DNA sequence: TGTGCCAGCAGCTTAGACTCTCGGGGACTACTCACAGATACGCAGTATTTT. The chain joins TRBV7-2 to TRBJ2-3, with TRBD2 matching 7 bases. The CDR3 has 17 amino acids. Trimming took 1 base from V and 2 from J; bases not matched to a gene: 9. Looked up from germline, CDR1 is SGHTA and CDR2 is FQGNSA.

A note on this clonotype: With a much larger clone just one base away, this may be a read error. The CDR3 here is CASSELAGGDNEQFF. As DNA, the CDR3 is TGTGCCAGCAGTGAACTAGCGGGAGGGGACAATGAGCAGTTCTTC. The rearrangement links TRBV2 to TRBJ2-1; 12 bases line up with TRBD2. The germline CDR1 and CDR2 sequences are SNHLY and FYNNEI. The length of the CDR3 is 15 residues. Germline trimming cut 2 bases from V and 5 bases from J; bases unmatched to any gene: 1. The full variable domain, its missing parts supplied by reference TRBV2 and TRBJ2-1, is EPEVTQTPSHQVTQMGQEVILRCVPISNHLYFYWYRQILGQKVEFLVSFYNNEISEKSEIFDDQFSVERPDGSNFTLKIRSTKLEDSAMYFCASSELAGGDNEQFFGPGTRLTVL.

The chain recombines TRBV28 with TRBJ2-1; 9 positions agree with TRBD1. This CDR3 contains 16 residues. The germline V gene has CDR1 MDHEN and CDR2 SYDVKM. The trim removed 7 bases at V and 2 bases at J, leaving 9 bases unmatched. The CDR3 DNA follows: TGTGCCAGCACCTCACAGGGGGCCGGTGCCTACAATGAGCAGTTCTTC. Translating it yields CASTSQGAGAYNEQFF.

Only a few counts were recorded for this clonotype. The chain combines TRBV6-2 or TRBV6-3 with TRBJ2-5; D remains unclear. This CDR3 has 14 residues. Trimming removed 2 bases from V and 7 bases from J, with 14 bases in between. The germline gives CDR1 MNHEY, CDR2 SVGEGT. The CDR3 DNA sequence: TGTGCCAGCAGTTACGCACCCGTAACCGGGACCCAGTACTTC. Its protein product is CASSYAPVTGTQYF.

In the case of this clonotype: Germline is not matched at one junction end, which may reflect a read error. The rearrangement links TRBV5-1 to TRBJ2-7, with a weak D call TRBD1 (6 bases). Germline-derived CDR1 and CDR2 are SGHRS and YFSETQ. CDR3 length equals 16 residues. CDR3 nucleotide sequence: TGCGCCGGCAGCTTGGCCGGACAGTTAGGCTCCTACGAGCAGTACTTC. Residues: CAGSLAGQLGSYEQYF. Using reference TRBV5-1 and TRBJ2-7 for the parts outside the CDR3, the full variable domain is KAGVTQTPRYLIKTRGQQVTLSCSPISGHRSVSWYQQTPGQGLQFLFEYFSETQRNKGNFPGRFSGRQFSNSRSEMNVSTLELGDSALYLCAGSLAGQLGSYEQYFGPGTRLTVT.

The sample holds many counts of this clonotype. V usage is TRBV20-1 and J usage is TRBJ2-7, with 7 bases lining up with TRBD1. The CDR3 has 12 amino acids. Germline CDR1 is DFQATT and CDR2 is SNEGSKA (reference sequence). The V gene end was trimmed by 7 bases and the J gene end by 3 bases; junction bases not matched to a gene: 6. The CDR3 sequence is CSVTGDNYEQYF. DNA for the CDR3: TGCAGTGTAACAGGGGACAACTACGAGCAGTACTTC.

The chain recombines TRBV7-2 with TRBJ2-5, with unresolved D. This CDR3 contains 15 residues. V lost 4 bases to trimming and J lost 0 bases, with 12 bases between them. CDR1 is SGHTA and CDR2 is FQGNSA in the germline V gene. CDR3 region: CASSSLGQDQETQYF. DNA for the CDR3: TGTGCCAGCAGCTCCCTCGGCCAAGACCAAGAGACCCAGTACTTC.

This clonotype was counted many times. The CDR3 is CASSPTQSYNEQFF. For the CDR3, the DNA is TGCGCCAGCAGCCCGACCCAGTCCTACAATGAGCAGTTCTTC. This chain uses TRBV5-1 with TRBJ2-1; D is uncertain. CDR1 is SGHRS and CDR2 is YFSETQ in the germline V gene. Trimming shortened V by 4 bases and J by 1 base, and 9 bases separated the two germline ends. The CDR3 loop spans 14 amino acids.

V is TRBV6-2 or TRBV6-3 and J is TRBJ2-7; 14 bases map to TRBD2. Trimming cost V 5 bases and J 5 bases; bases outside gene matches: 14. This CDR3 contains 18 residues. Germline CDR1 and CDR2: MNHEY and SVGEGT. CDR3 nucleotide sequence: TGTGCCAGCAGTACCGGGACTAGCGGGAGTCTTTTCGGGAACGAGCAGTACTTC. Its protein product is CASSTGTSGSLFGNEQYF.

This chain links TRBV20-1 with TRBJ2-1; 8 bases fit TRBD2. The germline CDR1 and CDR2 sequences are DFQATT and SNEGSKA (reference sequence). Trimming at V came to 3 bases and at J to 6 bases, leaving 7 bases not matched to a gene. This CDR3 spans 14 amino acids. In DNA form, the CDR3 reads TGCAGTGCTAGGGCGGGACTAGGACCCAATGAGCAGTTCTTC. Translated, it gives CSARAGLGPNEQFF.

Concerning this clonotype: A much larger clone sits a single nucleotide away, making a read error possible. The chain couples TRBV5-6 to TRBJ2-1; weak D call: TRBD1 (5 bases). The end of the DNA is better explained by TRBJ2-7, so the J call may be wrong. The CDR3 is 15 residues long. Germline loops: CDR1 SGHDT, CDR2 YYEEEE. CDR3 sequence: CASSFRQSSYNEQYF. The CDR3 DNA sequence: TGTGCCAGCAGCTTTCGACAGAGCTCCTACAATGAGCAGTACTTC.

This clonotype has ten or more counts. The chain couples TRBV10-3 to TRBJ2-1, with 10 bases aligning to TRBD2. Per germline, CDR1 ENHRY and CDR2 SYGVKD. V trimming: 2 bases; J trimming: 5 bases; junction bases outside the gene matches: 3. The CDR3 is 15 residues long. This chain's CDR3 is CAISEASGGHNEQFF. The DNA for the CDR3 is TGTGCCATCAGTGAGGCTAGCGGGGGTCACAATGAGCAGTTCTTC.

The chain couples TRBV24-1 to TRBJ1-2; tentative D call: TRBD1 (5 bases). This CDR3 comprises 13 residues. In germline, CDR1 is KGHDR, CDR2 SFDVKD. Trimming pared 2 bases from V and 2 bases from J, leaving 5 bases between. CDR3 residues: CATSDWGNYGYTF. DNA for the CDR3: TGTGCCACCAGTGATTGGGGGAACTATGGCTACACCTTC.

The J gene is TRBJ2-3, the V gene TRBV30; 8 bases agree with TRBD2. The germline V gene encodes CDR1 GTSNPN and CDR2 SVGIG (reference sequence). With 7 bases clipped from V and 5 bases from J, the junction kept 8 bases outside the gene matches. The CDR3 extends over 13 amino acids. The CDR3 reads CASTGGPGDTQYF. DNA for the CDR3: TGTGCCTCCACGGGGGGGCCGGGAGATACGCAGTATTTT. The variable domain in full, completed from reference TRBV30 and TRBJ2-3, reads SQTIHQWPATLVQPVGSPLSLECTVEGTSNPNLYWYRQAAGRGLQLLFYSVGIGQISSEVPQNLSASRPQDRQFILSSKKLLLSDSGFYLCASTGGPGDTQYFGPGTRLTVL.

The CDR3: CASSLSGQGGQDTQYF. CDR3 nucleotide sequence: TGCGCCAGCAGCTTGAGTGGACAGGGGGGCCAAGATACGCAGTATTTT. The V and J genes are TRBV5-1 and TRBJ2-3; 10 nucleotides match TRBD1. V lost 1 base to trimming and J lost 5 bases; unmatched junction nucleotides: 7. The CDR3 spans 16 residues. Germline loops: CDR1 SGHRS, CDR2 YFSETQ.

The chain joins TRBV7-2 to TRBJ1-1; the D gene is possibly TRBD1 (5 bases). V gave up 2 bases and J gave up 2 bases, with 9 bases separating them. There are 14 residues in the CDR3. CDR1 is SGHTA and CDR2 is FQGNSA in the germline V gene. CDR3 region: CASSLQDSNTEAFF. CDR3 DNA sequence: TGTGCCAGCAGCTTACAAGACAGTAACACTGAAGCTTTCTTT.

The chain recombines TRBV18 with TRBJ2-7; D might be TRBD1 (6 bases). Germline loops: CDR1 KGHSH, CDR2 LQKENI. CDR3 length: 14 residues. The ends were cut back, 3 bases at V and 6 bases at J, with 15 bases in the middle. DNA for the CDR3: TGTGCCAGCTCACCCCTAGGGACACCCGGCGAGCAGTACTTC. Its translation is CASSPLGTPGEQYF.

In this sample, this clonotype turned up a few times. The chain recombines TRBV2 with TRBJ2-5; D unclear. Germline assignment: CDR1 SNHLY and CDR2 FYNNEI. The CDR3 length is 13 residues. Deletions cut 4 bases from V and 2 bases from J, with 8 bases between. CDR3: CASSAERQETQYF. CDR3 nucleotide sequence: TGTGCCAGCAGTGCGGAGAGACAAGAGACCCAGTACTTC.

This clonotype was seen many times. This chain uses TRBV25-1 with TRBJ1-6; no firm D call. Per the germline V gene, CDR1 is MGHDK and CDR2 is SYGVNS. The V end lost 3 bases, the J end lost 1 base, and 7 bases lay between the germline ends. The CDR3 is 15 residues long. Here the CDR3 DNA reads TGTGCCAGCAGTGATGAAAAGTCCTATAATTCACCCCTCCACTTT. Its translation is CASSDEKSYNSPLHF.

This clonotype was counted between two and nine times. This chain links TRBV2 with TRBJ2-7; 9 bases fit TRBD1. This CDR3 region has 14 residues. The J segment lost 6 bases and the V segment lost 6 bases, leaving 9 bases of the junction unmatched. From germline, CDR1 is SNHLY and CDR2 FYNNEI. The DNA of the CDR3 is TGTGCCAGCAGCTCCGGGACAGGGCACCGCGAGCAGTACTTC. Protein: CASSSGTGHREQYF.

This clonotype turned up a few times. Here the CDR3 reads CASSQVVLTEAFF. The CDR3 DNA follows: TGCGCCAGCAGCCAAGTCGTGCTCACTGAAGCTTTCTTT. This chain links TRBV4-1 with TRBJ1-1, with D uncertain. Germline V CDR1 and CDR2: MGHRA, YSYEKL. Trimming removed 1 base at V and 4 bases at J, with 7 bases between. CDR3 length equals 13 residues.